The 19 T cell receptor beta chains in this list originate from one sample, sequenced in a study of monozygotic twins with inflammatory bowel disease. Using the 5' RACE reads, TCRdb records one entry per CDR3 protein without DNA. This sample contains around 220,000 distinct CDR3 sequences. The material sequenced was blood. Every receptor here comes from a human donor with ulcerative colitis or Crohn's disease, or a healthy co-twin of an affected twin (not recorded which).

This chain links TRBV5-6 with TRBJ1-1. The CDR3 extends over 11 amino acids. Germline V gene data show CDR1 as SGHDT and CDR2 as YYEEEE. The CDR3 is CASSLGPQEFF.

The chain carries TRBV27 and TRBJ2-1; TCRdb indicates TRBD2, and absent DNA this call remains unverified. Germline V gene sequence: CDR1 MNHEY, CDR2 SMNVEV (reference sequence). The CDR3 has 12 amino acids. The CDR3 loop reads CASSGEGNEQFF.

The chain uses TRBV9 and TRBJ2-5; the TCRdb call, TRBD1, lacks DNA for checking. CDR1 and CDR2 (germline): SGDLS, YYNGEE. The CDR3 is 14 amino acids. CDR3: CASRYRENQETQYF.

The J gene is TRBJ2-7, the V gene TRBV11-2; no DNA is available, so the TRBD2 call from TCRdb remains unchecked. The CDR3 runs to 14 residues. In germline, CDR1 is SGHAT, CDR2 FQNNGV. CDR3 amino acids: CASSFGGGTYEQYF.

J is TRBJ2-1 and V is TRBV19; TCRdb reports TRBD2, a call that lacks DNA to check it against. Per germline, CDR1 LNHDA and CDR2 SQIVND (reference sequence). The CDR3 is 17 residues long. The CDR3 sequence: CASSMRSGTSYRNEQFF.

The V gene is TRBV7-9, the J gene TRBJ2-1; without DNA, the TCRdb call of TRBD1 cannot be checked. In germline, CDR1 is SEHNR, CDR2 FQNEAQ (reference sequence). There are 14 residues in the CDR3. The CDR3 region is CASSLRQGNNEQFF.

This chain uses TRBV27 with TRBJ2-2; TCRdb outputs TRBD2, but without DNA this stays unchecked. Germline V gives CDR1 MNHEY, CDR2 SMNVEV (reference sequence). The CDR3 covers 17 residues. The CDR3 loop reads CASSSPGLLLGTGELFF.

This chain's CDR3 is CASQSGETQYF. This chain links TRBV18 with TRBJ2-5. CDR1 is KGHSH and CDR2 is LQKENI in the germline V gene. The length of the CDR3 is 11 residues. Full variable domain (remainder filled in from reference TRBV18 and TRBJ2-5): NAGVMQNPRHLVRRRGQEARLRCSPMKGHSHVYWYRQLPEEGLKFMVYLQKENIIDESGMPKERFSAEFPKEGPSILRIQQVVRGDSAAYFCASQSGETQYFGPGTRLLVL.

CDR3 protein: CASSVSGEGNTIYF. The chain carries TRBV9 and TRBJ1-3; TCRdb proposes TRBD1, but this gene call is untestable without DNA. CDR3 length: 14 amino acids. Germline V gene lookup returns CDR1 SGDLS and CDR2 YYNGEE.

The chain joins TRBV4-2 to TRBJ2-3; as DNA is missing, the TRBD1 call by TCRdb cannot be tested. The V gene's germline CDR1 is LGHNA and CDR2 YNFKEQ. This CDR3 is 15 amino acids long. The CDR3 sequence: CASSFGAGQTDTQYF.

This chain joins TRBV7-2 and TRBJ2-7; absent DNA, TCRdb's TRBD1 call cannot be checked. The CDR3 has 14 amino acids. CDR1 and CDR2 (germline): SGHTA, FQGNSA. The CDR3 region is CASSLLAGLYEQYF.

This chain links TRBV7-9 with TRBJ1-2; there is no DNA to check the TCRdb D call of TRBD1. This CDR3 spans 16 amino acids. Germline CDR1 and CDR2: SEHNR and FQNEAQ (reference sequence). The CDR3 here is CASSSYRGPDAYGYTF.

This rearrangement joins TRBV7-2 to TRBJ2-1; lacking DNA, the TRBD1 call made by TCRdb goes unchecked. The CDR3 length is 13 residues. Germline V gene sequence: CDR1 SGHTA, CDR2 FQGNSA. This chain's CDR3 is CASSSPWGSEQFF.

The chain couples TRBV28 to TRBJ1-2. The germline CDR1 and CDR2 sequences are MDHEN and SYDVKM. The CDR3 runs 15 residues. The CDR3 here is CASSPTDGSNYGYTF.

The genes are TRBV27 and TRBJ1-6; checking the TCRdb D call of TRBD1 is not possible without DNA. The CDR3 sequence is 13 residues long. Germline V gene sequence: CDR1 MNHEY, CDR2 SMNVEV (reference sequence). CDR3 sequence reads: CASRTGLNSPLHF.

The CDR3 region is CASSRTGSDEQYF. The chain employs TRBV5-4 and TRBJ2-7; the TRBD1 assignment by TCRdb is unverifiable without DNA. The CDR3 totals 13 residues. CDR1 SGHNT and CDR2 YYREEE come from the germline V gene (reference sequence).

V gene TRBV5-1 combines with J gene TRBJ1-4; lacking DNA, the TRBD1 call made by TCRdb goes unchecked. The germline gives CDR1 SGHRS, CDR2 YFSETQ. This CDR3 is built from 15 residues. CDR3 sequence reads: CASSLAVPAREKLFF.

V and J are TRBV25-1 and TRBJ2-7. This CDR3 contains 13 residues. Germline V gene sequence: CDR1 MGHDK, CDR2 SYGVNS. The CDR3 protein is CASRGLFSYEQYF.

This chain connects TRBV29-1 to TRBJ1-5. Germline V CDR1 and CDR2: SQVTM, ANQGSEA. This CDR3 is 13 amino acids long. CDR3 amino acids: CSVEFGPNQPQHF.